The 9 T cell receptor beta chains listed next were all sequenced from one sample in a study of early T cells in non-severe SARS-CoV-2 infection. One entry per CDR3 protein, called by TCRdb with MiXCR from the 5' RACE reads. This sample has about 110,000 distinct CDR3 sequences, with 11% found just once. The sample taken for sequencing was whole blood. The receptors stem from an adult who was a healthcare worker with PCR-confirmed SARS-CoV-2 infection or an uninfected control (not recorded which).

This clonotype was found many times. This chain links TRBV18 with TRBJ2-5; a weak D match, TRBD2 (6 bases). Germline values: CDR1 KGHSH, CDR2 LQKENI. V dropped 3 bases and J dropped 4 bases, with 15 bases sitting between them. The length of the CDR3 is 15 residues. CDR3 residues: CASSPIDGSRETQYF. As DNA, the CDR3 is TGTGCCAGCTCACCGATCGACGGGAGTAGAGAGACCCAGTACTTC. The whole variable domain, filled in from reference TRBV18 and TRBJ2-5, reads NAGVMQNPRHLVRRRGQEARLRCSPMKGHSHVYWYRQLPEEGLKFMVYLQKENIIDESGMPKERFSAEFPKEGPSILRIQQVVRGDSAAYFCASSPIDGSRETQYFGPGTRLLVL.

V and J are TRBV11-2 and TRBJ2-1, with 14 nucleotides matching TRBD2. The CDR3 is made up of 20 amino acids. V shed 5 bases, J shed 2 bases, and the junction held 14 bases outside the gene matches. CDR1 is SGHAT, CDR2 FQNNGV, per germline. CDR3 nucleotides: TGTGCCAGCAGCCGCACTCCCGGACTAGCGGGAGGCCCTCCCTACAATGAGCAGTTCTTC. Amino acid sequence: CASSRTPGLAGGPPYNEQFF.

In its sample, this clonotype was seen a few times. The chain joins TRBV23-1 to TRBJ2-5; TRBD2 aligns across 7 bases. TRBV23-1 is an ORF for which the function is uncertain. The CDR3 contains 15 residues. The junction had 12 bases not matched to a gene; V was cut back by 6 bases and J by 5 bases. The CDR3 bases are TGCGCCAGCAGCCGAACCATCTCCGGGAGGGAGACCCAGTACTTC. Residues: CASSRTISGRETQYF.

This chain joins TRBV6-6 and TRBJ2-1; D remains ambiguous. This CDR3 has 12 residues. The germline V gene encodes CDR1 MNHNY and CDR2 SVGAGI (reference sequence). Deletions cut 2 bases from V and 4 bases from J, with 3 bases between. The CDR3 nucleotides are TGTGCCAGCAGTTACAGGTACAATGAGCAGTTCTTC. Its translation is CASSYRYNEQFF.

This clonotype was seen repeatedly, ten times or more. The chain is built from TRBV10-3 and TRBJ2-7; D ambiguous. CDR3 size: 12 residues. Trimming removed 9 bases at V and 3 bases at J, with 12 bases between. The germline gives CDR1 ENHRY, CDR2 SYGVKD. CDR3 amino acids: CAISPNGYEQYF. In DNA form, the CDR3 reads TGTGCCATTAGTCCTAACGGCTACGAGCAGTACTTC.

The gene calls are TRBV28 and TRBJ2-1; 11 nucleotides align to TRBD2. The germline CDR1 and CDR2 sequences are MDHEN and SYDVKM. The V segment lost 10 bases and the J segment 8 bases; nucleotides outside the gene matches: 10. This CDR3 is 14 amino acids long. The CDR3 spells CATRLAGSIDEQFF. The CDR3 DNA reads TGTGCCACGAGACTAGCGGGATCAATCGATGAGCAGTTCTTC. Full variable domain (outside the CDR3, taken from reference TRBV28 and TRBJ2-1): DVKVTQSSRYLVKRTGEKVFLECVQDMDHENMFWYRQDPGLGLRLIYFSYDVKMKEKGDIPEGYSVSREKKERFSLILESASTNQTSMYLCATRLAGSIDEQFFGPGTRLTVL.

This clonotype was found a few times. This sequence joins TRBV12-3 or TRBV12-4 and TRBJ1-2; D may be TRBD1 (5 bases). Trimming shortened V by 3 bases and J by 8 bases, and 13 bases separated the two germline ends. The CDR3 extends over 13 amino acids. CDR3 bases: TGTGCCAGCAGTTTTGGGGGGACGCGGGGCTACACCTTC. It translates to CASSFGGTRGYTF.

This clonotype was seen more than once but under ten times. The rearrangement joins TRBV9 to TRBJ2-5; D unclear. The length of the CDR3 is 12 residues. With 0 bases removed from V and 1 base from J, the gap between germline ends came to 1 base. Germline lookup yields CDR1 SGDLS and CDR2 YYNGEE. This chain's CDR3 is CASSVGQETQYF. The CDR3 DNA sequence: TGTGCCAGCAGCGTAGGCCAAGAGACCCAGTACTTC. Full variable domain (missing parts from reference TRBV9 and TRBJ2-5): DSGVTQTPKHLITATGQRVTLRCSPRSGDLSVYWYQQSLDQGLQFLIQYYNGEERAKGNILERFSAQQFPDLHSELNLSSLELGDSALYFCASSVGQETQYFGPGTRLLVL.

In its sample, this clonotype was seen many times. The chain recombines TRBV12-3 or TRBV12-4 with TRBJ1-6; D call uncertain. V was cut by 2 bases and J by 10 bases, with 12 bases left in between. CDR3 length: 14 residues. CDR3: CASSLWQDESPLHF. The CDR3 bases are TGTGCCAGCAGTTTATGGCAGGACGAATCACCCCTCCACTTT.